A single T cell receptor beta chain is shown here with its context. Its antigen is not identified. This sample was included in a study of cytomegalovirus exposure and HLA in healthy donors. Germline values: CDR1 LGHNT, CDR2 FRNRAP. There are 15 residues in the CDR3. Germline trimming cut 6 bases from V and 6 bases from J; bases unmatched to any gene: 11. The PCR used 60 Vbeta and 13 Jbeta primers. Per the original data handling: Tens of millions of unique TCR beta chains, roughly 11 million of them shared, were counted by a later analysis. TCRdb keeps only in-frame clones here, not all; method: immunoSEQ multiplex PCR. The V and J calls and clone size come from that table; D and trimming were worked out from the DNA. The profile covers roughly 140,000 clones, with about four fifths appearing a single time and around 6.3% taken by the ten largest. Study results and caveats: Most TCRs appeared rarely, but some public TCRs recurred in many donors. TCR beta sequences numbering around 15,000 were associated with HLA alleles at 0.05 false discovery rate in a later analysis.

The clonotype was recovered from a man in his fifties or sixties in good health and CMV-seropositive. Sequencing was carried out using PBMCs. The chain combines TRBV12-5 with TRBJ2-1, with TRBD1 identical over 7 bases. CDR3 in DNA: TGTGCTAGTGGCTCCGGGACAGACCCCACCAATGAGCAGTTCTTC. Translated, it gives CASGSGTDPTNEQFF.